This entry describes one T cell receptor (beta chain). The antigen is not known. The data were taken from a study of T cell responses to AZD1222 COVID-19 vaccine. Findings of the study overall: Seropositive status at baseline applied to only 5 to 7 AZD1222 recipients. At 160-218 and 743-854, vaccine-associated CD4 TCRs were dominant, and they spanned spike. The peak T cell response came first, and repertoires were sampled only after it. The reported proportion of spike-specific TCRs targeting unmutated variant regions was nearly half.

CDR3 length: 15 residues. Trimming stripped 3 bases from V and 1 base from J, with 12 bases between. In germline, CDR1 is MDHEN, CDR2 SYDVKM. TCRdb keeps only in-frame clones here, not all; method: immunoSEQ multiplex PCR. This table holds more than 150,000 clones, approximately 92% found once. This rearrangement joins TRBV28 to TRBJ2-5; D perhaps matches TRBD1 (5 bases). The origin of this receptor is an adult in good health. Material: peripheral blood, obtained on day 0 of AZD1222 vaccination. The CDR3 bases are TGTGCCAGCAGTTTTCGCTCGACAGCCCAAGAGACCCAGTACTTC. Protein: CASSFRSTAQETQYF.